This T cell receptor beta chain was identified in a study of cytomegalovirus exposure and HLA in healthy donors (dated by TCRdb to 2017 to 2019). About the investigation overall: A later analysis indicated that the 120 or so validation repertoires were generated on the platform also employed for the roughly 720 repertoires of the first cohort. The aim of the study was to test whether cataloging public T cell receptors could identify signatures of past pathogen exposure. Along with the roughly 700-subject first cohort, a separate validation cohort of over 90 different subjects was used. To predict cytomegalovirus infection status, the study combined high-throughput TCR immunosequencing, statistical association of individual TCRs with disease status, and machine learning.

The germline ends are 12 bases apart after V is trimmed by 4 bases and J by 6 bases. The CDR3 goes from the cysteine to the phenylalanine over 14 residues. Only the CDR3 DNA is retained, 42 bases long and in frame from the first base. The germline V gene encodes CDR1 LGHNA and CDR2 YSLEER. This clone has more than one count but fewer than ten. This clone's antigen is unknown. No much larger clone is present one base from it, and per-base qualities are unavailable. The donors were included in the validation cohort of approximately 130 subjects, a group kept apart from the roughly 700-subject first cohort. Study-wide findings and limitations: Across donors, most TCR sequences were observed very rarely, whereas some public TCRs were present in many individuals. In a later analysis, TCRs clustered in the first cohort were found to also tend to co-occur in the 120 or so validation repertoires, with over 90% of cluster scores above 0. In vitro tests confirmed that a few of the cytomegalovirus-associated TCR beta chains recognize cytomegalovirus antigens. In both the original and validation cohorts, the classifier was reported to diagnose cytomegalovirus status with high specificity and sensitivity. According to the authors, the approach could potentially be generalized to other disease states and immunological phenotypes. In the study, approximately 150 TCR beta chains were listed as associated with cytomegalovirus. The validation cohort had no HLA typing available for a later analysis, so co-occurrence within that cohort was assessed over all 110 or so repertoires.

The library was obtained by the immunoSEQ multiplex PCR assay. In the authors' own workflow: A statistical classification framework was developed to diagnose cytomegalovirus status using the catalog of TCR beta chain sequences. The table was pulled from immuneACCESS by TCRdb, which kept in-frame rearrangements only. Such tables lose some clones; where checked, under half of the loss comes from unresolved V genes, and the rest has no known cause. The D gene and trimming were derived from the DNA, and the V and J assignments and clone size from that table. In this sample the table shows about 220,000 clones, over 70% of which occur a single time. Jointly, the top ten make up more than 13% of the sample.

The sequence derives from a woman in her twenties or thirties in good health and CMV-seropositive. This chain is built from TRBV4-3 and TRBJ1-4; TRBD1 is perhaps the D gene, given 5 matching bases. Sequenced input: PBMCs. DNA sequence: TGCGCCAGCAGCCCGGGGGGTCTCGATGAAAAACTGTTTTTT. Its amino acids are CASSPGGLDEKLFF.